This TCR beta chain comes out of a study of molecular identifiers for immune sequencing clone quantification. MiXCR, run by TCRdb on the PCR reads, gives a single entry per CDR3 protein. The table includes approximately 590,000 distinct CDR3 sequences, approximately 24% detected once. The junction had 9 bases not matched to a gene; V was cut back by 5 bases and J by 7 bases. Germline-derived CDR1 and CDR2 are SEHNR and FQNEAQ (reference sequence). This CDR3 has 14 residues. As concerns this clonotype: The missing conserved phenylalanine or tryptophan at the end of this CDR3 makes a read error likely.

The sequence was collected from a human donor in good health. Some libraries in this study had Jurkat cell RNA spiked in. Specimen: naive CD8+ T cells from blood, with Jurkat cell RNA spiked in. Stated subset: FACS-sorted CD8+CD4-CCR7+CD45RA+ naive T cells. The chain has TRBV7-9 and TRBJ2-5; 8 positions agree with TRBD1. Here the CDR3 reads CASSPKDRAGTQYL. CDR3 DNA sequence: TGTGCCAGCAGCCCTAAGGACAGGGCGGGGACCCAGTACCTC.